The following is a TCR beta chain sequence with its context. These data are taken from a study of blood T cell repertoires in COVID-19. Study at large: Samples representing acute and convalescent COVID-19 were sourced from the United States, Italy and Spain. PBMCs, B-cell-depleted T cells, or T cells were the source of the cDNA or gDNA that made up the material.

This CDR3 contains 14 residues. Germline CDR1 is SNHLY and CDR2 is FYNNEI. Trimming at V came to 3 bases and at J to 7 bases, leaving 6 bases not matched to a gene. Original handling: By means of reference gene primer amplification, nucleated cell counts were estimated. Clones were sequenced by immunoSEQ multiplex PCR, and TCRdb holds only the in-frame ones, with some missing. V and J calls and clone size follow that table, whereas D and trimming were derived from the DNA. The table has 150,000 to 180,000 clones, around 90% seen once; the top ten hold approximately 0.55%. The sample consisted of peripheral blood. The chain couples TRBV2 to TRBJ1-5, with TRBD1 matching over 7 bases. This receptor was identified in a man between 50 and 59 years old with acute or convalescent COVID-19. The CDR3 region is CASSDRQGGQPQHF. DNA of the CDR3: TGTGCCAGCAGTGACCGGCAGGGGGGCCAGCCCCAGCATTTT. Drawing the rest from reference TRBV2 and TRBJ1-5, the complete variable domain is EPEVTQTPSHQVTQMGQEVILRCVPISNHLYFYWYRQILGQKVEFLVSFYNNEISEKSEIFDDQFSVERPDGSNFTLKIRSTKLEDSAMYFCASSDRQGGQPQHFGDGTRLSIL.